The 13 T cell receptor beta chains presented below share a single source sample, sequenced in a study of siplizumab effects on memory and regulatory T cells. TCRdb's copy holds only in-frame clones and misses some; the assay was immunoSEQ multiplex PCR. The data show some 99,000 clones, just over 90% seen once. The sequenced material came from Tregs sorted from blood. The receptors originated from a human donor in good health.

The chain combines TRBV27 with TRBJ1-2, with D tentatively TRBD1 (6 bases). The length of the CDR3 is 13 residues. V shed 5 bases and J shed 4 bases, with 11 bases lying between them. The germline V gene has CDR1 MNHEY and CDR2 SMNVEV (reference sequence). The CDR3 region is CASSPRGTYGYTF. The CDR3 nucleotides read TGTGCCAGCAGTCCTAGGGGGACCTATGGCTACACCTTC.

The genes are TRBV2 and TRBJ2-5, with a weak D call TRBD1 (6 bases). Per germline, CDR1 SNHLY and CDR2 FYNNEI. Trimming removed 6 bases at V and 4 bases at J, with 12 bases between. The CDR3 loop spans 13 amino acids. The CDR3 nucleotides read TGTGCCAGCAGCGGACAGATGAGAGAGACCCAGTACTTC. As protein: CASSGQMRETQYF.

The V and J genes are TRBV18 and TRBJ1-1; maybe TRBD1 (6 bases). The CDR3 covers 17 residues. V lost 2 bases to trimming and J lost 0 bases, with 16 bases between them. In germline, CDR1 is KGHSH, CDR2 LQKENI. The CDR3 here is CASSPFGRAGVNTEAFF. CDR3 in DNA: TGTGCCAGCTCACCATTTGGTCGGGCAGGGGTGAACACTGAAGCTTTCTTT.

There are a few counts of this clone. The chain links TRBV19 to TRBJ2-7; 8 nucleotides line up with TRBD1. The CDR3 runs to 14 residues. Germline loops: CDR1 LNHDA, CDR2 SQIVND (reference sequence). The V segment lost 7 bases and the J segment 0 bases; nucleotides outside the gene matches: 5. CDR3 residues: CASNNRGTSYEQYF. CDR3 nucleotides: TGTGCCAGTAACAACAGGGGGACCTCCTACGAGCAGTACTTC.

The chain uses TRBV7-8 and TRBJ2-5; D gene uncertain. CDR3 length: 13 residues. The germline gives CDR1 SGHVS, CDR2 FQNEAQ. With 1 base removed from V and 1 base from J, the gap between germline ends came to 4 bases. This chain's CDR3 is CASSLGRQETQYF. The CDR3 DNA reads TGTGCCAGCAGCTTAGGACGCCAAGAGACCCAGTACTTC.

Notes on this clone: This likely comes from a read error, as the CDR3 has no conserved phenylalanine or tryptophan at its end. V and J are TRBV4-1 and TRBJ2-7; 7 positions agree with TRBD1. With V trimmed by 0 bases and J by 3 bases, 8 bases remained unmatched. The CDR3 has 16 residues. The germline V gene has CDR1 MGHRA and CDR2 YSYEKL. CDR3 bases: TGCGCCAGCAGCCAAGATTCTCCCAGGGGGTTCTACGAGCAGTACTCC. It codes for CASSQDSPRGFYEQYS.

The chain has TRBV10-3 and TRBJ1-2, with D unresolved. The germline V gene encodes CDR1 ENHRY and CDR2 SYGVKD. V was trimmed by 6 bases and J by 12 bases, leaving 17 bases between them. The CDR3 runs 12 residues. CDR3 amino acids: CAIRDGIGGHTF. CDR3 nucleotides: TGTGCCATCAGGGACGGGATAGGCGGCCACACCTTC.

The chain joins TRBV5-1 to TRBJ2-7; D is perhaps TRBD2 (6 bases). Germline V gene lookup returns CDR1 SGHRS and CDR2 YFSETQ. V was clipped by 0 bases and J by 7 bases, with 29 bases between them. The CDR3 consists of 19 residues. The CDR3 nucleotides read TGCGCCAGCAGCTTGGCCGATGTAGCGGTCGGAATACCCATCGGAGAGCAGTACTTC. Amino acids: CASSLADVAVGIPIGEQYF.

V usage is TRBV18 and J usage is TRBJ2-1, with TRBD2 matching over 7 bases. CDR3 length: 21 amino acids. Germline loops: CDR1 KGHSH, CDR2 LQKENI. V gave up 3 bases and J gave up 4 bases; unmatched junction bases: 24. The CDR3 loop reads CASSPRYRESRGRNRYNEQFF. In DNA, the CDR3 is TGTGCCAGCTCACCGCGTTATAGGGAGTCACGCGGGAGAAACCGATACAATGAGCAGTTCTTC.

The rearrangement uses TRBV7-9 and TRBJ2-7; no clear D gene. CDR3 size: 12 residues. In germline, CDR1 is SEHNR, CDR2 FQNEAQ (reference sequence). Trimming took off 5 bases at V and 3 bases at J, with 8 bases between the two ends. Here the CDR3 DNA reads TGTGCCAGCAGCCAAGACGGCTACGAGCAGTACTTC. This gives the protein CASSQDGYEQYF.

This rearrangement joins TRBV29-1 to TRBJ2-2; 9 bases are shared with TRBD1. Germline V gene sequence: CDR1 SQVTM, CDR2 ANQGSEA. The V segment lost 6 bases and the J segment 4 bases; nucleotides outside the gene matches: 3. The CDR3 runs to 13 residues. The CDR3 nucleotides are TGCAGCGTCCACAGGGGGCTCACCGGGGAGCTGTTTTTT. It specifies CSVHRGLTGELFF.

The V call is TRBV15, the J call TRBJ2-1; D not resolved. V was clipped by 0 bases and J by 7 bases, with 7 bases between them. This CDR3 has 13 amino acids. CDR1 and CDR2 from the germline V gene are LNHNV and YYDKDF (reference sequence). CDR3 bases: TGTGCCACCAGCAGAGATGCAAGAAATGAGCAGTTCTTC. Its translation is CATSRDARNEQFF.

This clone was recorded once. The chain links TRBV15 to TRBJ2-3, with D possibly TRBD1 on 5 matching bases. The V end lost 0 bases, the J end lost 2 bases, and 12 bases lay between the germline ends. The CDR3 has 16 residues. Germline values: CDR1 LNHNV, CDR2 YYDKDF (reference sequence). The DNA for the CDR3 is TGTGCCACCAGCAGAGATAGGGGAAGAAACACAGATACGCAGTATTTT. Translated, it gives CATSRDRGRNTDTQYF.